This is a list of T cell receptor beta chains from one sample in a study of blood T cells in healthy people across ages. Each CDR3 protein gets one entry after TCRdb re-called the 5' RACE reads with MiXCR. The sample records around 1.5 million distinct CDR3 sequences, 35% to 45% being singletons. The sample taken for sequencing was blood. These receptors were collected from a woman under 30 in good health. The conserved cysteine and the conserved F or W are not part of the CDR3 here.

TRBV20-1	TRBJ2-5	SARDYLGETQY
TRBV12-3/TRBV12-4	TRBJ2-1	ASSLGSEGVEQF
TRBV28	TRBJ2-1	ASSFMGGGYNEQF
TRBV20-1	TRBJ1-2	SAREAGTGSPISYGYT
TRBV7-2	TRBJ1-6	ASSLLGGYFDSPLH
TRBV4-1	TRBJ2-1	ASSQELAEDEQF
TRBV5-1	TRBJ1-4	ASSWAGEDEKLF
TRBV11-2	TRBJ1-2	ASSQFVRGFLYGYT
TRBV10-1	NA	ASSVSPDRPTYEQY
TRBV28	TRBJ1-5	ASKGQSFNQPQH
TRBV2	TRBJ1-2	ASSEASDSFNYGYT
TRBV28	TRBJ2-5	ASIGSKPFTQY
TRBV29-1	TRBJ2-6	SVDQGSGANVLT